This TCR beta chain was identified in a study of blood T cells in healthy people across ages. Germline lookup yields CDR1 ENHRY and CDR2 SYGVKD. Trimming removed 6 bases from V and 3 bases from J, with 18 bases in between. The CDR3 is 15 amino acids. Alongside a J-beta primer mix, a sample-barcoded 5' primer served in a second PCR lasting about 6 to 11 cycles. A 12-random-nucleotide template-switch adaptor tagged each cDNA molecule. TCRdb independently ran MiXCR on the 5' RACE reads; one entry per CDR3 protein. The table has about 1.4 million distinct CDR3 sequences, 59% seen once. The study drew donors from healthy Caucasian individuals in Russia aged roughly 6 to 90.

V is TRBV10-3 and J is TRBJ2-7; tentatively, D is TRBD1 (6 bases). The TCR was taken from a young man in good health. Sequenced material: blood. CDR3 protein: CAISGQPLGRYEQYF. The CDR3 DNA sequence: TGTGCCATCAGCGGACAGCCCCTAGGTCGCTACGAGCAGTACTTC.